This record covers a single T cell receptor (beta chain). Its antigen is not yet known. Base qualities are missing; no much larger clone stands one base away. The CDR3 holds 14 amino acids from the cysteine to the phenylalanine. The CDR3 DNA has 42 bases and is translated from base 1. CDR1 and CDR2 were assigned from the germline V gene (reference sequence) as WNHNN and SYGVQD. After removal of 2 bases from V and 11 bases from J, the junction retains 9 bases not matched to a gene. This sample stems from a study of control samples from healthy donors and cancer patients (dated by TCRdb to 2020 to 2022). Library prep was done by the immunoSEQ multiplex PCR assay. Sourced from immuneACCESS, this table was stored by TCRdb with only in-frame sequences that have V and J called. A share of the clones is absent; for the studies checked, an unresolved V gene accounts for under half, and the remainder has no known explanation. The table for this sample lists tens of thousands of clones; 88% of them were counted only once. The ten most abundant clones make up 13% to 15% of the sample.

This sequence uses TRBV10-1 and TRBJ1-1; 9 bases in between match TRBD1. The clonotype originates from a woman in her sixties or seventies in good health. Sequenced material: blood. The CDR3 loop reads CASSETPGQGKAFF. The sequenced DNA: TGCGCCAGCAGTGAGACTCCGGGACAGGGAAAGGCTTTCTTT.